This T cell receptor (beta chain) was profiled in a study of PD-1 blockade in classical Hodgkin lymphoma. Sequenced by immunoSEQ multiplex PCR; TCRdb stores in-frame clones only, minus some. The sample includes tens of thousands of clones, around 87% seen only once; the top ten take over 14%. Findings of the study overall: CD4+ TCR diversity, unlike CD8+, rose significantly by C4D1. Similar baseline diversity was found in complete responders and newly diagnosed patients.

Every patient had relapsed following autologous stem cell transplantation, and cohorts differed in brentuximab vedotin exposure. Relapsed/refractory classical Hodgkin lymphoma patients had complete, partial or progressive responses. Sample share makes this clone medium-sized. The antigen is unknown. This specimen was peripheral blood mononuclear cells (PBMCs), taken at baseline. The sequence was collected from a human donor with classical Hodgkin lymphoma.

CDR3 sequence reads: CASSTRDIGHNEQFF. In nucleotides, the CDR3 is TGTGCCAGCAGCACCCGGGACATCGGACACAATGAGCAGTTCTTC. This chain joins TRBV7-9 and TRBJ2-1; D may be TRBD1 (6 bases). This CDR3 has 15 residues. Germline CDR1 and CDR2: SEHNR and FQNEAQ (reference sequence). V was pared by 5 bases and J by 5 bases, with 16 bases between.